A selection of T cell receptor beta chains follows, all from one sample in a study of blood T cell repertoires in COVID-19. Profiling relied on immunoSEQ multiplex PCR, and the TCRdb table lists in-frame clones only, not all of them. Altogether around 42,000 clones are present, around 90% being singletons, with the ten largest covering approximately 2.8%. Material for sequencing was peripheral blood. The receptors originated from a man in his forties or fifties with active COVID-19. The CDR3 runs from the conserved cysteine through the conserved F or W. The order of the fields is D gene, J gene, V gene, clone size, CDR3 protein, CDR3 DNA. D genes are given only for firm matches. Where a row states a size, it is once, few, many or the class of an expanded clone; other rows omit it.

-	TRBJ2-7	TRBV7-2	-	CASSSAGGGLYEQYF	TGTGCCAGCAGCTCCGCCGGGGGAGGTCTGTACGAGCAGTACTTC
TRBD1	TRBJ2-7	TRBV14	few	CASSQAGTGSYEQYF	TGTGCCAGCAGCCAAGCCGGGACAGGCTCCTACGAGCAGTACTTC
TRBD1	TRBJ2-4	TRBV5-6	-	CASSRTGSNIQYF	TGTGCCAGCAGTAGGACAGGGTCGAACATTCAGTACTTC
-	TRBJ1-2	TRBV5-1	-	CASSLEGANYGYTF	TGCGCCAGCAGCTTGGAAGGAGCTAACTATGGCTACACCTTC
-	TRBJ1-1	TRBV5-8	once	CASSLTANTEAFF	TGTGCCAGCAGCTTAACAGCGAACACTGAAGCTTTCTTT
-	TRBJ2-7	TRBV11-2	-	CASSLVGGTYYYEQYF	TGTGCCAGCAGCTTAGTGGGAGGAACATACTACTACGAGCAGTACTTC
TRBD1	TRBJ1-2	TRBV28	-	CASSLSRGQGYTF	TGTGCCAGCAGTTTATCTAGGGGGCAGGGCTACACCTTC
TRBD2	TRBJ2-3	TRBV27	-	CASSGWQIKAGGQGGTDTQYF	TGTGCCAGCAGCGGTTGGCAAATTAAAGCGGGGGGGCAGGGTGGCACAGATACGCAGTATTTT
TRBD2	TRBJ2-5	TRBV19	-	CASSGTSGGRATQYF	TGTGCCAGTAGTGGGACTAGCGGGGGTCGTGCGACCCAGTACTTC
-	TRBJ1-5	TRBV20-1	-	CSASLGSSNNQPQHF	TGCAGTGCTAGTCTTGGGAGCAGTAACAATCAGCCCCAGCATTTT
TRBD1	TRBJ2-3	TRBV6-6	-	CASRTGGITDTRYF	TGTGCCAGCCGGACAGGGGGGATCACAGATACGCGGTATTTT
TRBD1	TRBJ2-7	TRBV18	-	CASSTSTGDLLPYEQYF	TGTGCCAGCTCAACGAGCACAGGGGACCTATTACCCTACGAGCAGTACTTC
TRBD1	TRBJ2-2	TRBV7-8	-	CASSARTGGTGELFF	TGTGCCAGCAGTGCCAGGACAGGGGGCACCGGGGAGCTGTTTTTT
-	TRBJ1-4	TRBV6-5	-	CASSYGLRADKLFF	TGTGCCAGCAGTTATGGGCTCAGGGCTGACAAACTGTTTTTT
-	TRBJ2-1	TRBV2	-	CASKTDSQYNEQFF	TGTGCCAGCAAAACGGACAGCCAATACAATGAGCAGTTCTTC